The 4 T cell receptor beta chains below were found in one sample sequenced in a study of prognosis after radiotherapy for stage I lung cancer. Multiplex PCR in two rounds served to amplify TCR beta CDR3 from genomic DNA. Initially, in first-round PCR, primers specific to each TRBV and TRBJ gene were used. One entry per CDR3 protein, called by TCRdb with MiXCR from the multiplex PCR reads. The data hold some 14,000 distinct CDR3 sequences, with approximately 33% observed a single time. This material consisted of PBMCs, taken before or after stereotactic body radiation therapy (not recorded which). These receptors all come from a donor of 50 years or more with non-small cell lung cancer.

The gene calls are TRBV3-1 and TRBJ1-5, with D unclear. This CDR3 region has 13 residues. Trimming took 8 bases from V and 4 from J, leaving 12 bases between them. The germline V gene has CDR1 LGHDT and CDR2 YNNKEL (reference sequence). The CDR3 spells CASGPRANQPQHF. The CDR3 region has the DNA TGTGCCAGCGGACCCAGAGCAAATCAGCCCCAGCATTTT.

Comments on this clonotype: A much larger clone is a single base away; this may be a read error. The CDR3 DNA reads as TGTCCCATCAGGCCCCTTCATGGAAATGAAAAACTGTTTTTT. This gives the protein CPIRPLHGNEKLFF. This rearrangement joins TRBV6-2 or TRBV6-3 to TRBJ1-4; D gene uncertain. This CDR3 spans 14 amino acids. Germline assignment: CDR1 MNHEY and CDR2 SVGEGT.

This clonotype appeared many times. V usage is TRBV24-1 and J usage is TRBJ2-2; no clear D gene. V lost 2 bases, J lost 3 bases, and 3 bases lay in between. The CDR3 has 13 residues. The germline V gene has CDR1 KGHDR and CDR2 SFDVKD. The CDR3 bases are TGTGCCACCAGTGATTCTTACACCGGGGAGCTGTTTTTT. Amino acid sequence: CATSDSYTGELFF.

By proportion, this clonotype is medium-sized. The V and J genes are TRBV2 and TRBJ2-1, with 7 nucleotides matching TRBD2. CDR3 size: 14 residues. After removal of 3 bases from V and 1 base from J, the junction contained 0 bases not matched to a gene. Germline V gene lookup returns CDR1 SNHLY and CDR2 FYNNEI. The CDR3 nucleotides are TGTGCCAGCAGTGAGCGGGAGTCCTACAATGAGCAGTTCTTC. Translation: CASSERESYNEQFF.